This passage covers 12 T cell receptor beta chains from one sample sequenced in a study of glioma-infiltrating T cells after dendritic cell vaccination. Some clones are missing from TCRdb's copy, which holds only in-frame ones; the method was immunoSEQ multiplex PCR. The top ten hold around 7% of the sample, which has almost 90,000 clones, 83% seen once. Time point specified: after dendritic cell vaccination, including at tumor progression/relapse. Sequences were derived from blood, sampled after dendritic cell vaccination. All receptors derive from a human donor with glioblastoma.

This clone came up once. V usage is TRBV29-1 and J usage is TRBJ2-1; TRBD2 is a possible D gene (6 bases). This CDR3 has 12 residues. The V end lost 7 bases, the J end lost 7 bases, and 14 bases lay between the germline ends. Per the germline V gene, CDR1 is SQVTM and CDR2 is ANQGSEA. Written as DNA, the CDR3 is TGCAGCGGTCAGGACCGGGGGAATGAGCAGTTCTTC. It translates to CSGQDRGNEQFF.

V and J are TRBV7-2 and TRBJ1-1; 7 nucleotides align to TRBD1. The CDR3 spans 15 residues. V gave up 1 base and J gave up 5 bases; unmatched junction bases: 7. Germline loops: CDR1 SGHTA, CDR2 FQGNSA. In nucleotides, the CDR3 is TGTGCCAGCAGCTTAGGTATGTCAGGGGGGACTGAAGCTTTCTTT. Its translation is CASSLGMSGGTEAFF.

The chain employs TRBV5-4 and TRBJ1-2, with a weak D call TRBD1 (6 bases). The CDR3 loop spans 16 amino acids. V lost 0 bases and J lost 8, with 20 bases in between. Germline lookup yields CDR1 SGHNT and CDR2 YYREEE (reference sequence). The CDR3 is CASSLDRDANYGGYTF. In DNA, the CDR3 is TGTGCCAGCAGCTTGGACAGGGACGCAAACTATGGCGGCTACACCTTC. The variable domain in full, with the rest retrieved from reference TRBV5-4 and TRBJ1-2, is ETGVTQSPTHLIKTRGQQVTLRCSSQSGHNTVSWYQQALGQGPQFIFQYYREEENGRGNFPPRFSGLQFPNYSSELNVNALELDDSALYLCASSLDRDANYGGYTFGSGTRLTVV.

The chain carries TRBV2 and TRBJ2-3; D not resolved. The ends were cut back, 7 bases at V and 5 bases at J, with 16 bases in the middle. From germline, CDR1 is SNHLY and CDR2 FYNNEI. The CDR3 is made up of 14 amino acids. The CDR3 region has the DNA TGTGCCAGCAATGTGGGCCCCGCCGGAGATACGCAGTATTTT. This codes for CASNVGPAGDTQYF.

The chain links TRBV29-1 to TRBJ1-2; the match to TRBD1 covers 9 bases. CDR1 is SQVTM and CDR2 is ANQGSEA in the germline V gene. CDR3 length: 13 amino acids. J lost 3 bases, V lost 4 bases, and 3 bases had no gene match. CDR3 bases: TGCAGCGTTGCGGACAGGGGAGACTATGGCTACACCTTC. It is translated as CSVADRGDYGYTF.

The chain has TRBV30 and TRBJ2-7, with 9 bases fitting TRBD2. Per germline, CDR1 GTSNPN and CDR2 SVGIG (reference sequence). This CDR3 has 14 residues. The V segment lost 3 bases and the J segment 6 bases; nucleotides outside the gene matches: 9. As DNA, the CDR3 is TGTGCCTGGAGCCTAGCGGGGTTGTCGTCCGAGCAGTACTTC. Protein product: CAWSLAGLSSEQYF.

The chain combines TRBV2 with TRBJ1-6, with unresolved D. Trimming took 6 bases from V and 3 from J, leaving 6 bases between them. Germline V lookup: CDR1 SNHLY, CDR2 FYNNEI. This CDR3 is built from 13 residues. The CDR3, as DNA: TGTGCCAGCAGCGCGGACTATAATTCACCCCTCCACTTT. This encodes CASSADYNSPLHF.

This chain connects TRBV7-9 to TRBJ2-7; D possibly corresponds to TRBD2 (5 bases). V lost 2 bases and J lost 5, with 10 bases in between. The CDR3 spans 13 residues. The germline gives CDR1 SEHNR, CDR2 FQNEAQ (reference sequence). CDR3 protein: CASSLISEDEQYF. CDR3 nucleotides: TGTGCCAGCAGCTTAATTTCGGAGGACGAGCAGTACTTC.

The rearrangement joins TRBV18 to TRBJ1-2; no clear D gene. The CDR3 sequence is 12 residues long. Trimming left V 6 bases short and J 7 bases short, with 12 bases between. Germline-derived CDR1 and CDR2 are KGHSH and LQKENI. Here the CDR3 DNA reads TGTGCCAGCTCTCCGGAGGCGGGTGGCTACACCTTC. This encodes CASSPEAGGYTF.

The CDR3 DNA follows: TGTGCCTGGAGTGTACACCCCCAAGGGACAAAACTCTCATGGCACTACACCTTC. Amino acids: CAWSVHPQGTKLSWHYTF. The chain employs TRBV30 and TRBJ1-2, with a possible D match to TRBD1 (6 bases). Germline CDR1 reads GTSNPN; CDR2 reads SVGIG (reference sequence). Trimming stripped 0 bases from V and 10 bases from J, with 30 bases between. The CDR3 runs to 18 residues. Drawing the rest from reference TRBV30 and TRBJ1-2, the complete variable domain is SQTIHQWPATLVQPVGSPLSLECTVEGTSNPNLYWYRQAAGRGLQLLFYSVGIGQISSEVPQNLSASRPQDRQFILSSKKLLLSDSGFYLCAWSVHPQGTKLSWHYTFGSGTRLTVV.

The chain employs TRBV28 and TRBJ2-7; 13 bases align to TRBD2. V trimming: 1 base; J trimming: 7 bases; junction bases outside the gene matches: 4. From germline, CDR1 is MDHEN and CDR2 SYDVKM. The CDR3 is 15 residues long. The CDR3 here is CASSLLGLAGVEQYF. The CDR3 coding sequence is TGTGCCAGCAGTTTATTAGGACTAGCGGGGGTTGAGCAGTACTTC.

The chain joins TRBV19 to TRBJ2-1; 9 positions agree with TRBD1. The CDR3 runs 16 residues. The V segment lost 7 bases and the J segment 6 bases; nucleotides outside the gene matches: 13. The germline V gene has CDR1 LNHDA and CDR2 SQIVND (reference sequence). CDR3 coding DNA: TGTGCCAGTAAAGACAGGGGGGCACCAGTAACCAATGAGCAGTTCTTC. This codes for CASKDRGAPVTNEQFF.